This is a list of T cell receptor beta chains from one sample in a study of sequential checkpoint blockade in melanoma. Assay used: immunoSEQ multiplex PCR; TCRdb lists only in-frame clones, some missing. The sample yields about 27,000 clones, 70% to 85% seen once. The material was CD8+ T cells sorted from blood (inferred from file names), obtained from a patient given nivolumab and ipilimumab in sequence. The receptors were gathered from a human donor with melanoma. CDR3s include the opening cysteine and the closing phenylalanine or tryptophan. D genes are given only for firm matches. Expanded clones get a size class; other rows say once, few or many, or leave the size out.

j_call clone_size v_call d_call cdr3_nt cdr3_aa
TRBJ1-2 . TRBV7-9 . TGTGCCAGCAGCGCCGGAGGTAACTATGGCTACACCTTC CASSAGGNYGYTF
TRBJ2-1 many TRBV5-4 . TGTGCCAGCAGCTTCTGGGGCCTGAATGAGCAGTTCTTC CASSFWGLNEQFF
TRBJ1-5 once TRBV28 . TGTGCCAGCAGAGCCCTCGGGAATCAGCCCCAGCATTTT CASRALGNQPQHF
TRBJ2-7 few TRBV27 . TGTGCCAGCAGTTTAGGGGCCTCCTACGAGCAGTACTTC CASSLGASYEQYF
TRBJ2-2 . TRBV7-6 TRBD1 TGTGCCACTCAAGGACAGGGGGGCACCGGGGAGCTGTTTTTT CATQGQGGTGELFF
TRBJ2-3 . TRBV9 TRBD2 TGTGCCAGCAGCGTAGGACTAGCGGGAGCAACAGATACGCAGTATTTT CASSVGLAGATDTQYF
TRBJ1-4 . TRBV30 . TGTGCCTGGAGTGTCGGGGGTGAAAAACTGTTTTTT CAWSVGGEKLFF
TRBJ2-5 . TRBV7-9 . TGTGCCAGCAGCTTAGGGGGCGACGGAGAGACCCAGTACTTC CASSLGGDGETQYF
TRBJ2-3 once TRBV28 . TGTGCCAGCAGTTTGCGGGGCGTTGCAGATACGCAGTATTTT CASSLRGVADTQYF
TRBJ2-7 . TRBV6-1 TRBD1 TGTGCCAGCAGGCCCTTGACAGGGGGGTACGAGCAGTACTTC CASRPLTGGYEQYF
TRBJ2-1 . TRBV10-3 TRBD2 TGTGCCATCAGTGACTCGGGAGGACAAAGGGGTACCTACAATGAGCAGTTCTTC CAISDSGGQRGTYNEQFF
TRBJ2-2 medium-sized TRBV29-1 . TGCAGCGTTACGGGGGACACCGGGGAGCTGTTTTTT CSVTGDTGELFF
TRBJ2-1 . TRBV7-9 . TGTGCCAGCAGCTTAGGGGCGAACAATGAGCAGTTCTTC CASSLGANNEQFF
TRBJ2-5 . TRBV27 TRBD2 TGTGCCAGCAGTTTAGCAGCGGGGGGCTGGGAGACCCAGTACTTC CASSLAAGGWETQYF
TRBJ2-7 . TRBV7-8 . TGTGCCAGCAGCTTACGACAGGCCGAGCAGTACTTC CASSLRQAEQYF
TRBJ2-5 . TRBV9 . TGTGCCAGCAGCGTAGAGCAGGGCCGGGAGACCCAGTACTTC CASSVEQGRETQYF
TRBJ2-7 few TRBV6-4 . TGTGCCAGCAGTGATGTAACAGACGAGCAGTACTTC CASSDVTDEQYF
TRBJ2-3 once TRBV30 . TGTGCCTGGAGTGTGAGCGGAGCTAGCACAGATACGCAGTATTTT CAWSVSGASTDTQYF
TRBJ2-1 . TRBV5-4 . TGTGCCAGCAGCTTGGTGACAGCCAATGAGCAGTTCTTC CASSLVTANEQFF
TRBJ1-3 . TRBV9 TRBD1 TGTGCCAGCAGCGGACGGACAGGGAGCAACACCATATATTTT CASSGRTGSNTIYF
TRBJ1-5 many TRBV19 TRBD1 TGTGCCAGTAGTATAGGGTACAGGGGTCAGCCCCAGCATTTT CASSIGYRGQPQHF
TRBJ2-5 few TRBV4-2 TRBD2 TGTGCCAGCAGCTTGGTTGGACTAGCGGCCGCCGGGGAGACCCAGTACTTC CASSLVGLAAAGETQYF
TRBJ2-5 . TRBV5-6 . TGTGCCAGCAGCTATAGACAGAACCTAGACCAAGAGACCCAGTACTTC CASSYRQNLDQETQYF
TRBJ1-2 . TRBV6-5 TRBD1 TGTGCCAGCAGCCCTGGACAGGACTATGGCTACACCTTC CASSPGQDYGYTF
TRBJ2-7 few TRBV27 . TGTGCCAGCAGGCGGGATCCCGCTTCCGACCACGAGCAGTACTTC CASRRDPASDHEQYF
TRBJ2-7 . TRBV12-1 . TGTGCCAGCAGCTTTCCCGATCGATACACCTACGAGCAGTACTTC CASSFPDRYTYEQYF
TRBJ2-1 . TRBV11-2 . TGTGCCAGCAGCTTTAGCGGTGAGCAGTTCTTC CASSFSGEQFF
TRBJ2-7 . TRBV4-3 TRBD1 TGCGCCAGCAGCCAGGGACAGGGCTCCTACGAGCAGTACTTC CASSQGQGSYEQYF
TRBJ2-3 . TRBV5-6 . TGTGCCAGCAGCTTTCTAACTAGCACAGATACGCAGTATTTT CASSFLTSTDTQYF
TRBJ2-2 . TRBV5-4 . TGTGCCAGCAGCTTGCCGGAGATGAACACCGGGGAGCTGTTTTTT CASSLPEMNTGELFF
TRBJ2-1 . TRBV4-3 TRBD1 TGCGCCAGCAGCCAAGATCTGGGACAGGGGCTTCGGTTCTTC CASSQDLGQGLRFF
TRBJ2-7 . TRBV5-6 TRBD1 TGTGCCAGCAGCTTAGGGACAGGGGGCTACTACGAGCAGTACTTC CASSLGTGGYYEQYF
TRBJ2-7 . TRBV27 . TGTGCCAGCAGTTTAACACAGGGCTGGTACGAGCAGTACTTC CASSLTQGWYEQYF
TRBJ2-1 . TRBV5-3 . TGTGCCAGAATGGGCGGGTTGCTCAATGAGCAGTTCTTC CARMGGLLNEQFF
TRBJ2-7 . TRBV4-3 TRBD1 TGCGCCAGCAGCGGACAGGGGTCCGAGCAGTACTTC CASSGQGSEQYF
TRBJ2-7 . TRBV6-5 . TGTGCCAGCAGTTACTCGAGGGTAGTCAACGAGCAGTACTTC CASSYSRVVNEQYF
TRBJ2-7 . TRBV7-8 TRBD2 TGTGCCAGCAGCTTAGCGTCGCGAAGCGGGGCCCACCCACTCGAGCAGTACTTC CASSLASRSGAHPLEQYF
TRBJ1-2 many TRBV18 . TGTGCCAGCTCACCTGAAAAGGGGGGGAACTATGGCTACACCTTC CASSPEKGGNYGYTF
TRBJ2-2 . TRBV12-5 TRBD1 TGTGCTAGTATTTGGGCGGTTGGGATCAGGGGGAAAGGCGGGGAGCTGTTTTTT CASIWAVGIRGKGGELFF
TRBJ2-1 . TRBV11-2 . TGTGCCAGCAGCTCCGGACTTTCCTACAATGAGCAGTTCTTC CASSSGLSYNEQFF
TRBJ1-2 . TRBV5-6 . TGTGCCAGCAGCGTAGCAGGGAACCGGTATGGCTACACCTTC CASSVAGNRYGYTF
TRBJ2-3 . TRBV7-3 . TGTGCCAGCAGCTTAGGGGTCGGGGGAACCACAGATACGCAGTATTTT CASSLGVGGTTDTQYF